These T cell receptor beta chains were read from a single sample in a study of shared T cell receptors in the human thymus. Using immunoSEQ multiplex PCR, the repertoire was profiled, and TCRdb retains in-frame clones only, with some absent. The sample holds 500,000 to 750,000 clones, approximately 87% seen once. This sample also belongs to another study, concerning human thymus T cells.

The specimen sequenced was thymocytes. The receptors come from a boy under two years old with a congenital heart defect. Each CDR3 is given with its conserved first and last residue. A D gene is named only where the DNA matches it firmly. The listing skips clone size in some rows; elsewhere it reads once, few, many or a size class.

D gene,J gene,V gene,clone size,CDR3 protein,CDR3 DNA
TRBD2,TRBJ2-7,TRBV6-5,-,CASSSRGGTYEQYF,TGTGCCAGCAGTTCTCGGGGAGGGACCTACGAGCAGTACTTC
-,TRBJ2-7,TRBV7-2,-,CASSYHGVGYEQYF,TGTGCCAGCAGCTACCACGGGGTTGGCTACGAGCAGTACTTC
TRBD2,TRBJ2-1,TRBV11-2,few,CASSLDLKAGDGSYNEQFF,TGTGCCAGCAGCTTAGATCTAAAAGCGGGAGATGGGTCCTACAATGAGCAGTTCTTC
TRBD2,TRBJ2-7,TRBV4-1,-,CASSQDRETGLAGVMSSYEQYF,TGCGCCAGCAGCCAAGATCGCGAGACGGGACTAGCGGGAGTTATGAGCTCCTACGAGCAGTACTTC
TRBD1,TRBJ1-4,TRBV19,-,CASSLRDRGNEKLFF,TGTGCCAGTAGTCTAAGGGACAGGGGGAATGAAAAACTGTTTTTT
-,TRBJ2-2,TRBV7-9,-,CASSVLGNTGELFF,TGTGCCAGCAGCGTACTAGGGAACACCGGGGAGCTGTTTTTT
-,TRBJ1-1,TRBV20-1,-,CSAEHNTEAFF,TGCAGTGCAGAACACAACACTGAAGCTTTCTTT
TRBD2,TRBJ2-1,TRBV29-1,once,CSVEGTSGEQFF,TGCAGCGTTGAAGGCACTAGCGGCGAGCAGTTCTTC
TRBD1,TRBJ1-3,TRBV7-8,-,CASSTRAGTGGRNTIYF,TGTGCCAGCAGCACTAGGGCCGGGACAGGGGGCAGAAACACCATATATTTT
TRBD2,TRBJ2-7,TRBV4-1,-,CASSHSLAGGPSEQYF,TGCGCCAGCAGCCATTCCTTAGCGGGAGGGCCCTCCGAGCAGTACTTC
-,TRBJ2-6,TRBV19,once,CASSIEGGGWRSGANVLTF,TGTGCCAGTAGTATAGAAGGAGGAGGGTGGCGCTCTGGGGCCAACGTCCTGACTTTC
TRBD1,TRBJ2-5,TRBV6-1,-,CASSAPGQGHQETQYF,TGTGCCAGCAGTGCCCCGGGACAGGGACACCAAGAGACCCAGTACTTC
TRBD1,TRBJ1-2,TRBV27,-,CASSSQGEHYGYTF,TGTGCCAGCAGTTCCCAGGGGGAGCACTATGGCTACACCTTC
TRBD2,TRBJ2-1,TRBV10-3,-,CAITPGLAGGTLDEQFF,TGTGCCATCACGCCGGGACTAGCGGGGGGGACCCTAGATGAGCAGTTCTTC
-,TRBJ2-7,TRBV25-1,-,CASSEWKQGEVDEQYF,TGTGCCAGCAGTGAATGGAAACAGGGTGAGGTAGACGAGCAGTACTTC
TRBD2,TRBJ2-7,TRBV7-6,-,CASSLGGQERTSGRGEQYF,TGTGCCAGCAGCTTAGGAGGGCAAGAGAGGACTAGCGGGAGAGGTGAGCAGTACTTC
TRBD2,TRBJ2-2,TRBV7-8,-,CASSPHDGLAGVRNTGELFF,TGTGCCAGCAGCCCCCACGACGGGCTAGCGGGAGTCCGGAACACCGGGGAGCTGTTTTTT
TRBD2,TRBJ2-7,TRBV6-5,-,CASRRTSSYEQYF,TGTGCCAGCAGGAGGACTAGCTCTTACGAGCAGTACTTC
-,TRBJ2-1,TRBV4-1,-,CASSPDGSRNEQFF,TGCGCCAGCAGCCCCGACGGGAGTCGGAATGAGCAGTTCTTC
-,TRBJ2-5,TRBV2,-,CASSSKSGLGETQYF,TGTGCCAGCAGTAGTAAGAGCGGGCTTGGGGAGACCCAGTACTTC
TRBD2,TRBJ2-3,TRBV19,-,CASSILGGLAGLTDTQYF,TGTGCCAGTAGTATCCTAGGCGGACTAGCGGGACTTACAGATACGCAGTATTTT
TRBD2,TRBJ2-4,TRBV5-5,once,CASAPGAGANIQYF,TGTGCCAGCGCCCCCGGGGCGGGAGCGAACATTCAGTACTTC
TRBD2,TRBJ2-3,TRBV5-1,-,CASSLMPGGSTDTQYF,TGCGCCAGCAGCTTGATGCCGGGAGGTAGCACAGATACGCAGTATTTT
-,TRBJ1-2,TRBV5-6,-,CASSLVAPLGTSHHTF,TGTGCCAGCAGCTTGGTAGCCCCCCTGGGGACATCACATCACACCTTC
TRBD2,TRBJ2-3,TRBV6-1,-,CATRLAGTDTQYF,TGTGCCACCCGACTAGCGGGAACAGATACGCAGTATTTT
-,TRBJ2-7,TRBV12-5,-,CASGLPPEGYEQYF,TGTGCTAGTGGTTTACCCCCCGAGGGCTACGAGCAGTACTTC
TRBD2,TRBJ2-1,TRBV4-1,-,CASNRRSGASSTNNEQFF,TGCGCCAGCAACAGACGAAGCGGGGCTAGCAGTACTAACAATGAGCAGTTCTTC
TRBD1,TRBJ1-5,TRBV27,-,CASSSRQGSNQPQHF,TGTGCCAGCAGTTCAAGACAGGGGAGCAATCAGCCCCAGCATTTT
TRBD1,TRBJ2-7,TRBV27,once,CASSPTGSPYEQYF,TGTGCCAGCAGCCCGACAGGGTCCCCCTACGAGCAGTACTTC
-,TRBJ1-1,TRBV6-5,-,CASIGAGEFKAEAFF,TGTGCCAGCATCGGGGCAGGGGAGTTTAAGGCTGAAGCTTTCTTT
TRBD1,TRBJ1-2,TRBV11-2,-,CASSSFGQGAKGYTF,TGTGCCAGCAGCTCCTTTGGACAGGGGGCTAAAGGCTACACCTTC
TRBD1,TRBJ2-4,TRBV4-2,-,CASSQSTGTEAKNIQYF,TGTGCCAGCAGCCAATCCACCGGGACAGAGGCCAAAAACATTCAGTACTTC
-,TRBJ1-1,TRBV6-1,once,CASSESPSRGYTEAFF,TGTGCCAGCAGTGAATCACCCAGTAGGGGTTACACTGAAGCTTTCTTT
-,TRBJ2-1,TRBV5-1,-,CASSPVARLPINEQFF,TGCGCCAGCAGCCCGGTGGCGAGACTACCAATCAATGAGCAGTTCTTC
-,TRBJ1-5,TRBV9,-,CASSPGDNQPQHF,TGTGCCAGCAGCCCGGGGGATAATCAGCCCCAGCATTTT
-,TRBJ2-1,TRBV28,few,CASSQDLLNHEQFF,TGTGCCAGCAGTCAAGACTTACTCAACCACGAGCAGTTCTTC
-,TRBJ1-2,TRBV10-3,-,CATTGWDGYTF,TGTGCCACCACAGGTTGGGATGGCTACACCTTC
TRBD2,TRBJ2-2,TRBV11-2,-,CASSPGLAGGPVTGELFF,TGTGCCAGCAGCCCAGGACTAGCGGGAGGGCCGGTCACCGGGGAGCTGTTTTTT